The 3 T cell receptor beta chains reported below all come from one sample, sequenced in a study of cytomegalovirus exposure and HLA in healthy donors (dated by TCRdb to 2016 to 2017). Libraries were made using the immunoSEQ multiplex PCR assay. For the multiplex PCR, a mixture combining 60 forward primers for TCR Vbeta segments and 13 reverse primers for TCR Jbeta segments was used. This immuneACCESS table, as held by TCRdb, lists in-frame sequences with V and J called but not all clones. Of the missing ones, under half trace to an unresolved V gene in checked studies; the others have no known cause. The sample has about 160,000 clones on record, approximately 88% of them singletons. 0.85% to 1% of the sample is held by the ten biggest clonotypes. The sample taken for sequencing was PBMCs. The source of these receptors is a woman in her twenties or thirties in good health and CMV-seronegative.

The CDR3 DNA reads TGTGCCAGCAGCTCTCCCCGCAGGGGACGCGGAAACACCATATATTTT. Translation gives CASSSPRRGRGNTIYF. V gene TRBV9 combines with J gene TRBJ1-3; a possible D gene is TRBD1 (6 bases). The CDR3 has 16 amino acids. Trimming stripped 4 bases from V and 4 bases from J, with 18 bases between. CDR1 SGDLS and CDR2 YYNGEE come from the germline V gene.

J is TRBJ1-2 and V is TRBV7-2; no reliable D call. The CDR3 extends over 12 amino acids. V was cut by 1 base and J by 6 bases, with 6 bases left in between. The V gene's germline CDR1 is SGHTA and CDR2 FQGNSA. The CDR3 spells CASSLVSHGYTF. In nucleotides, the CDR3 is TGTGCCAGCAGCTTAGTATCCCATGGCTACACCTTC.

About this clone: Other DNA sequences within the sample encode an identical CDR3. The V call is TRBV13, the J call TRBJ2-7; 8 nucleotides align to TRBD2. V trimming: 3 bases; J trimming: 5 bases; junction bases outside the gene matches: 9. Germline V gene data show CDR1 as PRHDT and CDR2 as FYEKMQ (reference sequence). The length of the CDR3 is 15 residues. CDR3 sequence: CASSLRGADTHEQYF. Here the CDR3 DNA reads TGTGCCAGCAGCTTGCGGGGGGCCGATACCCACGAGCAGTACTTC.